Shown below are 20 T cell receptor beta chains from a single sample sequenced in a study of blood T cell repertoires in COVID-19 (dated by TCRdb to the early 2020s). Libraries were prepared through the immunoSEQ multiplex PCR assay. Sourced from immuneACCESS, this table was stored by TCRdb with only in-frame sequences that have V and J called. A share of the clones is absent; for the studies checked, an unresolved V gene accounts for under half, and the remainder has no known explanation. The sample contains under 45,000 clones, more than 70% of them found a single time. The top ten clones comprise approximately 40% of the sample. The sequenced sample was peripheral blood. The receptors here all came from a man aged 60 to 75 with active or convalescent COVID-19.

The J gene is TRBJ1-3, the V gene TRBV5-8; unclear D gene. V lost 4 bases and J 0 bases, leaving 11 bases between the germline ends. From germline, CDR1 is SGHTS and CDR2 YDEGEE. The CDR3 consists of 15 residues. CDR3 region: CASSKRRSSGNTIYF. The CDR3, as DNA: TGTGCCAGCAGCAAGAGACGGAGCTCTGGAAACACCATATATTTT.

The chain joins TRBV6-6 to TRBJ2-1; D possibly corresponds to TRBD1 (6 bases). The ends were cut back, 5 bases at V and 4 bases at J, with 12 bases in the middle. Germline V gene lookup returns CDR1 MNHNY and CDR2 SVGAGI (reference sequence). This CDR3 comprises 14 residues. CDR3 loop: CASSIGQGYNEQFF. CDR3 DNA sequence: TGTGCCAGCAGTATCGGTCAGGGGTACAATGAGCAGTTCTTC.

V usage is TRBV19 and J usage is TRBJ2-7; TRBD1 matches at 8 bases. J was trimmed by 3 bases and V by 8 bases; bases with no gene match: 9. The CDR3 is made up of 14 amino acids. Germline-derived CDR1 and CDR2 are LNHDA and SQIVND (reference sequence). The CDR3 spells CASCLRTGIYEQYV. The CDR3 DNA sequence: TGTGCCAGTTGCCTGAGGACAGGGATCTACGAGCAGTACGTC.

This clone was picked up a small number of times. In DNA, the CDR3 is TGTGCCAGCAGCTTAGTAGATGAGCAGTTCTTC. It codes for CASSLVDEQFF. The rearrangement links TRBV7-2 to TRBJ2-1; the D is unclear. CDR3 length equals 11 residues. Trimming pared 1 base from V and 8 bases from J, leaving 3 bases between. Per germline, CDR1 SGHTA and CDR2 FQGNSA. The full variable domain, completed using reference TRBV7-2 and TRBJ2-1, is GAGVSQSPSNKVTEKGKDVELRCDPISGHTALYWYRQSLGQGLEFLIYFQGNSAPDKSGLPSDRFSAERTGGSVSTLTIQRTQQEDSAVYLCASSLVDEQFFGPGTRLTVL.

The chain uses TRBV6-1 and TRBJ2-7; TRBD1 is a possible D gene (6 bases). The CDR3 runs 14 residues. Trimming shortened V by 3 bases and J by 2 bases, and 11 bases separated the two germline ends. Per germline, CDR1 MNHNS and CDR2 SASEGT. CDR3 sequence reads: CASSEQGTPYEQYV. DNA for the CDR3: TGTGCCAGCAGTGAGCAGGGGACCCCCTACGAGCAGTACGTC.

This rearrangement joins TRBV19 to TRBJ1-2; D unresolved. The V gene's germline CDR1 is LNHDA and CDR2 SQIVND (reference sequence). V lost 3 bases and J 2 bases, leaving 10 bases between the germline ends. There are 14 residues in the CDR3. The CDR3: CASSIGEVNYGYTF. The CDR3, as DNA: TGTGCCAGTAGTATCGGAGAGGTGAACTATGGCTACACCTTC.

The count of this clone is one. The rearrangement joins TRBV9 to TRBJ1-3; the D gene is possibly TRBD1 (6 bases). V was clipped by 7 bases and J by 1 base, with 15 bases between them. CDR3 length: 15 amino acids. Germline assignment: CDR1 SGDLS and CDR2 YYNGEE. The CDR3 loop is CASAQGISSGNTIYF. CDR3 DNA sequence: TGTGCCAGCGCCCAGGGGATAAGTTCTGGAAACACCATATATTTT. The full variable domain, with the rest looked up from reference TRBV9 and TRBJ1-3, is DSGVTQTPKHLITATGQRVTLRCSPRSGDLSVYWYQQSLDQGLQFLIQYYNGEERAKGNILERFSAQQFPDLHSELNLSSLELGDSALYFCASAQGISSGNTIYFGEGSWLTVV.

V usage is TRBV6-2 or TRBV6-3 and J usage is TRBJ1-1; D ambiguous. Germline V gene sequence: CDR1 MNHEY, CDR2 SVGEGT. V was clipped by 6 bases and J by 0 bases, with 14 bases between them. There are 15 residues in the CDR3. The CDR3 nucleotides read TGTGCCAGCAGCGCACAACCGGGTTTGAACACTGAAGCTTTCTTT. It yields the protein CASSAQPGLNTEAFF.

The chain joins TRBV30 to TRBJ1-4, with a tentative D call TRBD1 (5 bases). From germline, CDR1 is GTSNPN and CDR2 SVGIG (reference sequence). The CDR3 loop spans 17 amino acids. The germline V and J ends were trimmed by 0 bases and 3 bases, with 17 bases remaining between them. CDR3 in amino acids: CAWSVSTGRSANEKLFF. The DNA of the CDR3 is TGTGCCTGGAGTGTCTCAACAGGTCGGTCGGCTAATGAAAAACTGTTTTTT.

This clone was recorded a few times. The chain couples TRBV29-1 to TRBJ1-2; D ambiguous. Trimming left V 3 bases short and J 4 bases short, with 12 bases between. The germline CDR1 and CDR2 sequences are SQVTM and ANQGSEA. This CDR3 contains 13 residues. The CDR3 DNA follows: TGCAGCGTTGAGATAGGGAGTATCTATGGCTACACCTTC. It is translated as CSVEIGSIYGYTF.

V usage is TRBV7-8 and J usage is TRBJ1-4; D possibly corresponds to TRBD1 (6 bases). The CDR3 contains 15 residues. Germline CDR1 is SGHVS and CDR2 is FQNEAQ. Trimming shortened V by 5 bases and J by 5 bases, and 15 bases separated the two germline ends. CDR3 loop: CASSKTGTKNEKLFF. DNA of the CDR3: TGTGCCAGCAGCAAAACCGGGACAAAGAATGAAAAACTGTTTTTT.

The chain recombines TRBV5-4 with TRBJ2-2, with 10 bases fitting TRBD2. This CDR3 region has 16 residues. Germline V gives CDR1 SGHNT, CDR2 YYREEE (reference sequence). With 1 base clipped from V and 7 bases from J, the junction kept 7 bases outside the gene matches. CDR3 amino acids: CASSLRSGGAGGELFF. The CDR3 nucleotides are TGTGCCAGCAGCTTGAGAAGCGGGGGGGCGGGCGGGGAGCTGTTTTTT.

As concerns this clone: The germline gene is not matched at one end of the junction; a read error may be the cause. The gene calls are TRBV10-2 and TRBJ1-5, with D possibly being TRBD1 (5 bases). CDR3 length: 14 residues. Per the germline V gene, CDR1 is WSHSY and CDR2 is SAAADI. The CDR3 DNA reads as TGCGCCAGCGGTGACAGAGCCCGGGGTCAGCCCCAGCATTTT. Translated: CASGDRARGQPQHF.

The rearrangement uses TRBV5-1 and TRBJ1-2, with D perhaps TRBD1 (5 bases). CDR3 length: 15 amino acids. Per the germline V gene, CDR1 is SGHRS and CDR2 is YFSETQ. Trimming took 4 bases from V and 0 from J, leaving 13 bases between them. In DNA, the CDR3 is TGCGCCAGCAGCGGGGTGGGGCAAGCTAACTATGGCTACACCTTC. It translates to CASSGVGQANYGYTF.

This clone was seen more than once but under ten times. This rearrangement joins TRBV6-1 to TRBJ2-1, with D perhaps TRBD1 (6 bases). Germline lookup yields CDR1 MNHNS and CDR2 SASEGT. V was clipped by 2 bases and J by 9 bases, with 14 bases between them. This CDR3 is 14 amino acids long. CDR3 amino acids: CASSEWGLNTEQFF. CDR3 in DNA: TGTGCCAGCAGTGAATGGGGGCTTAACACTGAGCAGTTCTTC.

The chain combines TRBV5-1 with TRBJ2-2, with TRBD1 matching 10 bases. This CDR3 has 15 residues. CDR1 SGHRS and CDR2 YFSETQ come from the germline V gene. The J segment lost 7 bases and the V segment lost 3 bases, leaving 6 bases of the junction unmatched. The DNA of the CDR3 is TGCGCCAGCAGCTGGGGGACAGGGGACGACGGGGAGCTGTTTTTT. It codes for CASSWGTGDDGELFF.

V gene TRBV29-1 combines with J gene TRBJ1-1; tentatively, D is TRBD1 (5 bases). This CDR3 contains 13 residues. V shed 1 base and J shed 8 bases, with 14 bases lying between them. In germline, CDR1 is SQVTM, CDR2 ANQGSEA. This CDR3 is CSVEVSRGNEAFF. Written as DNA, the CDR3 is TGCAGCGTTGAAGTCAGTAGGGGAAACGAAGCTTTCTTT.

The chain recombines TRBV24-1 with TRBJ2-3; D perhaps matches TRBD2 (6 bases). Germline V gene sequence: CDR1 KGHDR, CDR2 SFDVKD. Trimming left V 3 bases short and J 2 bases short, with 14 bases between. The CDR3 spans 16 residues. Here the CDR3 DNA reads TGTGCCACCAGTGATAATCTGCGGGATTACACAGATACGCAGTATTTT. It specifies CATSDNLRDYTDTQYF.

The CDR3 nucleotides are TGTGCCATCAGTGAGGCCGGGAGCTCCTACAATGAGCAGTTCTTC. Residues: CAISEAGSSYNEQFF. The chain employs TRBV10-3 and TRBJ2-1; D may be TRBD2 (6 bases). The CDR3 loop spans 15 amino acids. The germline V gene encodes CDR1 ENHRY and CDR2 SYGVKD. V was trimmed by 2 bases and J by 0 bases, leaving 8 bases between them.

V and J are TRBV6-6 and TRBJ1-3, with D perhaps TRBD1 (6 bases). V gave up 6 bases and J gave up 1 base, with 13 bases separating them. The CDR3 runs to 15 residues. Germline CDR1 and CDR2: MNHNY and SVGAGI (reference sequence). The CDR3 coding sequence is TGTGCCAGCAGCGGAACAGGGATTTCTGGAAACACCATATATTTT. The encoded protein is CASSGTGISGNTIYF.